This TCR beta chain originates from a study of regulatory T cells in long-lasting Graves disease. The study, taken as a whole, reports: For persistent Graves' patients, TCR diversity was lower than for newly diagnosed ones.

V dropped 5 bases and J dropped 6; count of bases not matched to a gene: 23. The CDR3 contains 19 residues. Looked up from germline, CDR1 is SGHRS and CDR2 is YFSETQ. As regards this clonotype: Its specificity is not known. A much larger clone differs from this one at a single base, so this may be a read error.

The time point here: newly diagnosed GD, antithyroid drugs for less than 3 months. PBMCs provided the RNA from which the TCR library was made. For TCR beta, libraries came from iRepertoire HTBI primers and Arm-PCR of CDR3 regions. TCRdb redid the calling of the multiplex PCR reads with MiXCR, one entry per CDR3 protein. The sample contains over 350,000 distinct CDR3 sequences, roughly 15% of which appear only once. These data also featured in a second study, about T cells in Graves' hyperthyroidism and ophthalmopathy.

The sequence derives from a woman between 50 and 59 years old with Graves disease. This sample comprised peripheral blood mononuclear cells (PBMCs), obtained at new diagnosis, from a patient treated with antithyroid drugs. The chain is built from TRBV5-1 and TRBJ2-1; the match to TRBD1 covers 7 bases. CDR3 sequence: CASSPGCSLLRQGSNEQFF. DNA for the CDR3: TGCGCCAGCAGTCCCGGTTGTTCGCTCCTACGACAGGGAAGCAATGAGCAGTTCTTC. The entire variable domain, with the rest obtained from reference TRBV5-1 and TRBJ2-1, is as follows: KAGVTQTPRYLIKTRGQQVTLSCSPISGHRSVSWYQQTPGQGLQFLFEYFSETQRNKGNFPGRFSGRQFSNSRSEMNVSTLELGDSALYLCASSPGCSLLRQGSNEQFFGPGTRLTVL.